The rows below give T cell receptor beta chains drawn from one sample of a study of robustness of blood B and T cell sequencing. TCRdb ran MiXCR on the PCR reads and lists one entry per CDR3 protein. The table shows over 1,400 distinct CDR3 sequences, with about 66% occurring only once. The sample comprised peripheral blood. These TCRs come from a human donor in good health. The CDR3 runs from the conserved cysteine through the conserved F or W. The order of the fields is J gene, V gene, CDR3 protein.

J gene: TRBJ1-2; V gene: TRBV9; CDR3 protein: CASSVAGQSYGYTF
J gene: TRBJ2-3; V gene: TRBV7-9; CDR3 protein: CASSRGDTQYF
J gene: TRBJ1-1; V gene: TRBV12-3/TRBV12-4; CDR3 protein: CASSLADRLQEDTEAFF
J gene: TRBJ2-2; V gene: TRBV7-2; CDR3 protein: CASSLARHTTGELFF
J gene: TRBJ2-7; V gene: TRBV2; CDR3 protein: CATNRGGYEQYF
J gene: TRBJ1-3; V gene: TRBV2; CDR3 protein: CASKAGTSGNTIYF
J gene: TRBJ2-7; V gene: TRBV2; CDR3 protein: CASSVYRGYEQYF
J gene: TRBJ2-7; V gene: TRBV30; CDR3 protein: CAWSVNRGGPYEQYF
J gene: TRBJ2-1; V gene: TRBV20-1; CDR3 protein: CSALMAGGINEQFF
J gene: TRBJ2-1; V gene: TRBV5-1; CDR3 protein: CASSLSGSNEQFF
J gene: TRBJ2-7; V gene: TRBV6-2/TRBV6-3; CDR3 protein: CASSYSIRGHEQYF
J gene: TRBJ1-2; V gene: TRBV24-1; CDR3 protein: CATTEAIGINYGYTF
J gene: TRBJ2-3; V gene: TRBV5-1; CDR3 protein: CASSLEAGGPTQYF
J gene: TRBJ2-3; V gene: TRBV2; CDR3 protein: CASSRPTSGPNRDTQYF
J gene: TRBJ1-1; V gene: TRBV5-1; CDR3 protein: CASSPWTENTEAFF
J gene: TRBJ2-1; V gene: TRBV12-3/TRBV12-4; CDR3 protein: CASSTIRGGFYEQFF
J gene: TRBJ2-1; V gene: TRBV15; CDR3 protein: CATSPDRDASYEQFF
J gene: TRBJ2-7; V gene: TRBV7-9; CDR3 protein: CASSFAGATYEQYF
J gene: TRBJ1-1; V gene: TRBV7-3; CDR3 protein: CASSLKVRREIGTEAFF
J gene: TRBJ2-2; V gene: TRBV5-4; CDR3 protein: CASSLGLGQSVGELFF
J gene: TRBJ1-1; V gene: TRBV6-2/TRBV6-3; CDR3 protein: CASRAGPSTEAFF
J gene: TRBJ2-1; V gene: TRBV6-5; CDR3 protein: CASCSTSPHNEQFF
J gene: TRBJ2-7; V gene: TRBV15; CDR3 protein: CATSRGTGSYEQYF
J gene: TRBJ2-1; V gene: TRBV20-1; CDR3 protein: CSAIPGQGANEQFF
J gene: TRBJ1-2; V gene: TRBV5-6; CDR3 protein: CASSFGNYGYTF
J gene: TRBJ1-2; V gene: TRBV5-5; CDR3 protein: CASGNGYTF
J gene: TRBJ1-3; V gene: TRBV30; CDR3 protein: CAWSVKGLRGLYF
J gene: TRBJ2-7; V gene: TRBV4-1; CDR3 protein: CASSQDRGSGGYEQYF
J gene: TRBJ1-2; V gene: TRBV15; CDR3 protein: CATSRDNYGYTF
J gene: TRBJ1-3; V gene: TRBV30; CDR3 protein: CAWLGQRSGNTIYF
J gene: TRBJ2-1; V gene: TRBV7-2; CDR3 protein: CASSLGRYEQFF
J gene: TRBJ1-1; V gene: TRBV20-1; CDR3 protein: CSARGSPPMRNTEAFF
J gene: TRBJ1-2; V gene: TRBV20-1; CDR3 protein: CSARGEQGRNYGYTF
J gene: TRBJ1-1; V gene: TRBV6-1; CDR3 protein: CASSSQGALAGAEAFF
J gene: TRBJ1-6; V gene: TRBV23-1; CDR3 protein: CASSQTPGQDSPLHF
J gene: TRBJ1-2; V gene: TRBV10-3; CDR3 protein: CAISEQGDSYGYTF
J gene: TRBJ1-1; V gene: TRBV15; CDR3 protein: CASGRQNTEAFF
J gene: TRBJ1-5; V gene: TRBV20-1; CDR3 protein: CSAGMGQGSTGAQHF
J gene: TRBJ2-7; V gene: TRBV20-1; CDR3 protein: CSASKNGGATYEQYF
J gene: TRBJ1-6; V gene: TRBV12-3/TRBV12-4; CDR3 protein: CASSFGGMGSPLHF
J gene: TRBJ2-1; V gene: TRBV30; CDR3 protein: CAWRTRGGASSYNEQFF
J gene: TRBJ1-1; V gene: TRBV6-6; CDR3 protein: CASSYLTGAEAFF
J gene: TRBJ2-5; V gene: TRBV7-8; CDR3 protein: CASSPRGAGETQYF
J gene: TRBJ2-2; V gene: TRBV24-1; CDR3 protein: CATRGDTGELFF
J gene: TRBJ2-7; V gene: TRBV19; CDR3 protein: CASSSRQGRRAYEQYF
J gene: TRBJ2-3; V gene: TRBV2; CDR3 protein: CATSGGAPDTQYF
J gene: TRBJ2-3; V gene: TRBV13; CDR3 protein: CASSSKTSGVADTQYF
J gene: TRBJ2-1; V gene: TRBV5-1; CDR3 protein: CASSPRSGGPSNEQFF
J gene: TRBJ2-3; V gene: TRBV20-1; CDR3 protein: CSASGGLQPSTDTQYF
J gene: TRBJ1-2; V gene: TRBV11-3; CDR3 protein: CASSVGTANYGYTF